This record looks at one TCR beta chain sequence and its context. The antigen remains unidentified. This sample is part of a study of graft-versus-host responses after intestinal transplantation. Study at large: Uniformly, recipients were administered anti-thymocyte globulin induction with subsequent tacrolimus and steroids for roughly three years. Findings of the study overall: Early post-transplant declines in HvG were associated with peak levels of circulating GvH clones.

Using immunoSEQ multiplex PCR, the repertoire was profiled, and TCRdb retains in-frame clones only, with some absent. The table has about 18,000 clones, approximately 80% seen once. Per germline, CDR1 SGHRS and CDR2 YFSETQ. V was trimmed by 4 bases and J by 2 bases, leaving 12 bases between them. This CDR3 has 14 amino acids. This TCR derives from a human patient who received an intestinal transplant, so some T cells may come from the graft donor. V is TRBV5-1 and J is TRBJ1-2; D is unclear. Sequenced here: PBMCs, sampled 14 days after transplant. CDR3 sequence reads: CASSLSTENYGYTF. The CDR3 bases are TGCGCCAGCAGCCTCTCTACAGAGAACTATGGCTACACCTTC. Using reference TRBV5-1 and TRBJ1-2 for the parts outside the CDR3, the full variable domain is KAGVTQTPRYLIKTRGQQVTLSCSPISGHRSVSWYQQTPGQGLQFLFEYFSETQRNKGNFPGRFSGRQFSNSRSEMNVSTLELGDSALYLCASSLSTENYGYTFGSGTRLTVV.